Listed below are T cell receptor beta chains from one sample, sequenced in a study of OX40 agonist ivuxolimab in advanced cancers. Sequencing used immunoSEQ multiplex PCR; TCRdb keeps in-frame clones, though not all of them. This sample has approximately 80,000 clones, with under 95% found just once. Specimen: CD4+ or CD8+ T cells sorted from blood, collected in a trial of the OX40 agonist ivuxolimab. All receptors derive from an adult with an advanced solid tumor such as melanoma, head and neck, liver or kidney cancer. Both conserved end residues are part of each CDR3. The D gene is left open where the match is weak. Not all rows give a size; the values are once, few, many and, for expanded clones, a class.

j_gene,v_gene,d_gene,abundance,CDR3nt,CDR3aa
TRBJ2-1,TRBV14,TRBD1,.,TGTGCCAGCTGGACAGGAAACTCCTACAATGAGCAGTTCTTC,CASWTGNSYNEQFF
TRBJ1-5,TRBV25-1,.,once,TGTGCCAGCAGTGTCGGGCCCAGCAATCAGCCCCAGCATTTT,CASSVGPSNQPQHF
TRBJ2-7,TRBV30,.,.,TGTGCCTGGAGTGGGACAGTGGCCTACGAGCAGTACTTC,CAWSGTVAYEQYF
TRBJ1-1,TRBV19,.,.,TGTGCCGTAAGGACAAGTTTTACTGAAGCTTTCTTT,CAVRTSFTEAFF
TRBJ2-3,TRBV27,TRBD2,.,TGTGCCAGCAGTATACTAGCGGGAGGCACAGATACGCAGTATTTT,CASSILAGGTDTQYF
TRBJ1-3,TRBV11-2,.,.,TGTGCCAGCAGCCGCGGGGGGCCAAGAAACACCATATATTTT,CASSRGGPRNTIYF
TRBJ2-2,TRBV28,TRBD1,.,TGTGCCAGCAGTCCGAGGGGGCTAGGGGAGCTGTTTTTT,CASSPRGLGELFF
TRBJ1-1,TRBV7-3,.,.,TGTGCCAGCAGCTTACGAGGGAGGGGTGCCACTGAAGCTTTCTTT,CASSLRGRGATEAFF
TRBJ2-1,TRBV30,.,.,TGTGCCTGGGCATTCGGGCCTGAGCAGTTCTTC,CAWAFGPEQFF
TRBJ2-7,TRBV5-6,TRBD2,.,TGTGCCAGCAGCTTGTTTCTCTTGAACCGGGAGGCGCAGTACTTC,CASSLFLLNREAQYF
TRBJ1-4,TRBV7-9,TRBD1,.,TGTGCCAGCAGCTATTTGGACAGGGGTAGTGAAAAACTGTTTTTT,CASSYLDRGSEKLFF
TRBJ1-1,TRBV4-2,.,few,TGTGCCAGCAGCCAGTGGTACCGGGGACTGTGGACTGAAGCTTTCTTT,CASSQWYRGLWTEAFF
TRBJ1-5,TRBV15,.,.,TGTGCCACCAGCAGAGAAGGGTTTGGCCAGCCCCAGCATTTT,CATSREGFGQPQHF
TRBJ2-1,TRBV6-6,.,.,TGTGCCAGCAGTTACATGGCCAACAATGAGCAGTTCTTC,CASSYMANNEQFF
TRBJ1-4,TRBV28,TRBD1,.,TGTGCCAGCAGTCTGCCCAAAACAGCCGGGACAGGGAGTGAAAAACTGTTTTTT,CASSLPKTAGTGSEKLFF
TRBJ2-2,TRBV4-1,.,.,TGCGCCAGCAGCCAGTCGAACGTGGACACCGGGGAGCTGTTTTTT,CASSQSNVDTGELFF
TRBJ1-2,TRBV28,TRBD1,.,TGTGCCTCCCGGGACAGGGATGGCTACACCTTC,CASRDRDGYTF
TRBJ1-2,TRBV28,TRBD1,.,TGTGCCAGCAGTATACTTCAGGGGGGGAATGACTATGGCTACACCTTC,CASSILQGGNDYGYTF
TRBJ1-6,TRBV28,TRBD1,.,TGTGCCAGCAGTTTTGGACAGGGCTCCTATAATTCACCCCTCCACTTT,CASSFGQGSYNSPLHF
TRBJ1-1,TRBV5-1,.,.,TGCGCCAGCAGGTGGGGAAACACTGAAGCTTTCTTT,CASRWGNTEAFF
TRBJ2-1,TRBV23-1,.,.,TGCGCCAGCAGTCCGGAGCGGAGCTCCTACAATGAGCAGTTCTTC,CASSPERSSYNEQFF
TRBJ2-3,TRBV6-1,.,.,TGTGCCAGCAGTGGACAAAAAACAGGAGAGGTGGTCACTTACACAGATACGCAGTATTTT,CASSGQKTGEVVTYTDTQYF
TRBJ2-3,TRBV13,.,.,TGTGCCAGCAGCCCACCAATCCTCAAAGATACGCAGTATTTT,CASSPPILKDTQYF
TRBJ1-2,TRBV28,.,.,TGTGCCAGCACCCTCGGGGGGGCTGGCTACACCTTC,CASTLGGAGYTF
TRBJ1-1,TRBV7-9,.,once,TGTGCCAGCAGCTTAGAACAGGATGAAGCTTTCTTT,CASSLEQDEAFF
TRBJ1-5,TRBV30,.,few,TGTGCCTGGAGTACCGGGGGAGGAAGCAATCAGCCCCAGCATTTT,CAWSTGGGSNQPQHF
TRBJ2-7,TRBV28,.,once,TGTGCCAGCAGCCTGGCAGGGGGGACCTACGAGCAGTACTTC,CASSLAGGTYEQYF
TRBJ1-2,TRBV6-1,.,.,TGTGCCAGCAGTGATAACCCGCCGGTCTACCTTGATGGCTACACCTTC,CASSDNPPVYLDGYTF
TRBJ1-4,TRBV23-1,.,.,TGCGCCAGCAAAAAACAGGTTTTT,CASKKQVF
TRBJ2-3,TRBV27,.,once,TGTGCCAGCAGTTACCCCGACAGCACAGATACGCAGTATTTT,CASSYPDSTDTQYF
TRBJ2-1,TRBV5-6,TRBD2,.,TGTGCCAGCAGCTACGGAGCGGGAGGGCCGTTTTATGAGCAGTTCTTC,CASSYGAGGPFYEQFF
TRBJ2-3,TRBV15,.,.,TGTGCCACCAGCAGAGATCCCCCTTTCACAGATACGCAGTATTTT,CATSRDPPFTDTQYF
TRBJ2-7,TRBV6-5,.,.,TGTGCCAGCAGTGGGACGGGGGACCCCTTCTACGAGCAGTACTTC,CASSGTGDPFYEQYF
TRBJ1-1,TRBV30,.,.,TGTGCCTGGAGGGTGGGGAGGTGGACTGAAGCTTTCTTT,CAWRVGRWTEAFF
TRBJ2-1,TRBV6-5,.,.,TGTGCCAGCAGTTACCTGCGGTACAATGAGCAGTTCTTC,CASSYLRYNEQFF
TRBJ1-5,TRBV30,.,.,TGTGCCTGGAGTAGTGGGGCTAGTGGTCAGCCCCAGCATTTT,CAWSSGASGQPQHF
TRBJ1-1,TRBV9,.,.,TGTGCCAGCAGTTGGGCTGGTGGTGCTGGCACTGAAGCTTTCTTT,CASSWAGGAGTEAFF
TRBJ1-6,TRBV7-9,.,.,TGTGCCAGCAGCTTAGACGGATATAATTCACCCCTCCACTTT,CASSLDGYNSPLHF
TRBJ1-1,TRBV7-9,.,.,TGTGCCAGCAGCTTTGTGGTGACTGAAGCTTTCTTT,CASSFVVTEAFF
TRBJ2-3,TRBV25-1,TRBD1,.,TGTGCCAGCAGTTTTCTGGGACAGGCAGATACGCAGTATTTT,CASSFLGQADTQYF
TRBJ1-1,TRBV2,.,.,TGTGCCAGCAGTGGACCGGTGAACACTGAAGCTTTCTTT,CASSGPVNTEAFF
TRBJ2-1,TRBV13,.,.,TGTGCCAGCAGCTTAAGGGAGGATGGGCACAATGAGCAGTTCTTC,CASSLREDGHNEQFF
TRBJ1-3,TRBV30,TRBD1,.,TGTGCCTGGAGCTCGACAGGGCTAAACACCATATATTTT,CAWSSTGLNTIYF
TRBJ1-4,TRBV2,.,.,TGTGCCAGTACCAGAACCGGGACAAAAGGAGAAAAACTGTTTTTT,CASTRTGTKGEKLFF
TRBJ2-7,TRBV5-6,.,.,TGTGCCAGCAGCTTTGGAGGTCCTCCCGGGGAGCAGTACTTC,CASSFGGPPGEQYF
TRBJ1-2,TRBV20-1,.,once,TGCAGTGCTACGTACTATGGCTACACCTTC,CSATYYGYTF
TRBJ2-1,TRBV28,.,.,TGTGCCAGCTCGGAGGCTGGGGATGAGCAGTTCTTC,CASSEAGDEQFF
TRBJ2-5,TRBV9,TRBD2,.,TGTGCCAGCACCCCTGCGGGGGGGCAAGAGACCCAGTACTTC,CASTPAGGQETQYF
TRBJ1-5,TRBV28,.,.,TGTGCCAGCAGTCCTTCCTGGGGGGGCGTTAATCAGCCCCAGCATTTT,CASSPSWGGVNQPQHF
TRBJ1-5,TRBV4-1,.,.,TGCGCCAGCAGCCCCCGGCCCGACAGACTCAATCAGCCCCAGCATTTT,CASSPRPDRLNQPQHF
TRBJ1-5,TRBV30,.,.,TGTGCCTGGAGTCCGGATACCTATAGCAATCAGCCCCAGCATTTT,CAWSPDTYSNQPQHF
TRBJ1-1,TRBV28,TRBD1,.,TGTGCCAGCAGTCACCCCAGGGGGAGTGGTGAAGCTTTCTTT,CASSHPRGSGEAFF
TRBJ2-7,TRBV28,.,.,TGTGCCAGCAGTCCCTGGGACAACTACGAGCAGTACTTC,CASSPWDNYEQYF
TRBJ2-2,TRBV6-4,.,.,TGTGCCAGCAGTGATACAACTCACGGGGAGCTGTTTTTT,CASSDTTHGELFF